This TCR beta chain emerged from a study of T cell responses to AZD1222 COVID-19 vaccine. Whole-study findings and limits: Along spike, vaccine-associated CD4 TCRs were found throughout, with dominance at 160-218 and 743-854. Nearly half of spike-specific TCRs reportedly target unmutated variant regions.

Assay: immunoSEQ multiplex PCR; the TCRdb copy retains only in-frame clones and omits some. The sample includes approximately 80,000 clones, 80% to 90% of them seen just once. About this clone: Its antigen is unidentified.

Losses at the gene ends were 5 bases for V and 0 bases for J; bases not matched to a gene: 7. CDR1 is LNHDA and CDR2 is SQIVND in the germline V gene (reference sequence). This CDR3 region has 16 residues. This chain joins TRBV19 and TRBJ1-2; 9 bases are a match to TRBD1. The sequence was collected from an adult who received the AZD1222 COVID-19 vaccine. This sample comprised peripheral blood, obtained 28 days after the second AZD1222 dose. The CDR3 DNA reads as TGTGCCAGTAGTCACCCGGGACAGGGAGCTAACTATGGCTACACCTTC. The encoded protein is CASSHPGQGANYGYTF.